A single T cell receptor (beta chain) is shown here with its context. Its antigen is not identified. The table came from immunoSEQ multiplex PCR; TCRdb's copy has only in-frame clones and leaves some out. The sample holds tens of thousands of clones, around nine tenths seen once. The data were taken from a study of graft-versus-host responses after intestinal transplantation. For the study at large: All recipients got anti-thymocyte globulin induction, then tacrolimus and steroids for 3 to 4 years. Study-level findings and limits: The highest levels of circulating GvH clones went along with early declines in HvG clones after transplant. GvH clones detected in recipient marrow included some appearing first in ileum or blood. Graft-versus-host to host-versus-graft clonal ratios in allografts were high in patients with graft-donor T cell macrochimerism.

The sample consisted of unstimulated CD4+ T cells sorted from spleen or lymph node cells, taken before intestinal transplant. This receptor was identified in a human donor who received an intestinal transplant.

This CDR3 reads CASSLVTGANEQYF. CDR3 DNA sequence: TGCGCCAGCAGCTTGGTAACGGGGGCCAACGAGCAGTACTTC. This sequence joins TRBV5-1 and TRBJ2-7; D may be TRBD1 or TRBD2 (6 bases each). Trimming left V 0 bases short and J 5 bases short, with 12 bases between. Germline CDR1 reads SGHRS; CDR2 reads YFSETQ. This CDR3 comprises 14 residues.